This T cell receptor beta chain was sequenced in a study of blood T cell repertoires in COVID-19. For the study at large: T cells, B-cell-depleted T cells, or PBMCs provided the cDNA or gDNA that served as material.

Per the original data handling: From reference gene primer amplification, estimates of nucleated cell counts were derived. The protocol was immunoSEQ multiplex PCR, while the TCRdb copy is restricted to in-frame clones and leaves out a portion. From that table come the V and J calls and clone size; the DNA was used to work out D and trimming. Of 150,000 or so clones in the sample, around 80% were seen once. The CDR3 is 14 amino acids. CDR1 and CDR2 (germline): KGHSY, FQNENV. The ends were cut back, 5 bases at V and 3 bases at J, with 10 bases in the middle. This clonotype originated in a woman aged 45-60 years in a cohort exposed to, infected with or recovered from COVID-19 (not recorded which). The source material was PBMCs or T cells enriched from blood (not recorded which). The chain links TRBV16 to TRBJ2-2, with no clear D. Here the CDR3 DNA reads TGTGCCAGCAGCGGGCACACCTACACCGGGGAGCTGTTTTTT. Its protein is CASSGHTYTGELFF. Full variable domain (outside the CDR3, taken from reference TRBV16 and TRBJ2-2): GEEVAQTPKHLVRGEGQKAKLYCAPIKGHSYVFWYQQVLKNEFKFLISFQNENVFDETGMPKERFSAKCLPNSPCSLEIQATKLEDSAVYFCASSGHTYTGELFFGEGSRLTVL.